This T cell receptor beta chain is from a study of OX40 agonist ivuxolimab in advanced cancers. Points from the study as a whole: In general, CD8+ T cells held more expanded clones than CD4+ did, on average.

After removal of 3 bases from V and 7 bases from J, the junction contained 4 bases not matched to a gene. Germline lookup yields CDR1 MDHEN and CDR2 SYDVKM. The CDR3 is 14 amino acids. For this clone: As yet, its antigen is unknown.

Profiled with immunoSEQ multiplex PCR; TCRdb holds only in-frame clones, not every one. The sample contains roughly 86,000 clones, around 90% of which appear only once. The TCR comes from an adult with an advanced solid tumor such as melanoma, head and neck, liver or kidney cancer. The chain employs TRBV28 and TRBJ2-1, with 9 bases fitting TRBD2. This material consisted of CD4+ or CD8+ T cells sorted from blood, taken in a trial of the OX40 agonist ivuxolimab. CDR3 sequence reads: CASSLRREGNEQFF. DNA for the CDR3: TGTGCCAGCAGTTTGCGGCGGGAGGGAAATGAGCAGTTCTTC.